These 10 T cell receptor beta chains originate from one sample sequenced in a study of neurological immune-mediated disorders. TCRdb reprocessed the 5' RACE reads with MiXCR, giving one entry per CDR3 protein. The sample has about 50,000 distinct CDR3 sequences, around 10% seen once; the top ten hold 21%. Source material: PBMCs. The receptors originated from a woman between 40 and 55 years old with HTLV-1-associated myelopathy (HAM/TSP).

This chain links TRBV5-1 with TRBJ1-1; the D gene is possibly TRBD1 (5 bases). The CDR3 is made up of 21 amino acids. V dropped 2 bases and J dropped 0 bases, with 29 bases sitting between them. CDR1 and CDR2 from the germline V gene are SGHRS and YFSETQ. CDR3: CASSFIWGGGVGGFMNTEAFF. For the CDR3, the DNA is TGCGCCAGCAGCTTCATCTGGGGGGGTGGAGTGGGTGGCTTCATGAACACTGAAGCTTTCTTT.

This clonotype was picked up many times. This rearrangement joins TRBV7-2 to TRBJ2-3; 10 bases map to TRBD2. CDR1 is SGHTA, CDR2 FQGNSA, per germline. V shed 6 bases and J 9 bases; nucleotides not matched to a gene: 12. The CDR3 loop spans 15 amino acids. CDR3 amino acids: CASRPSSGGFRTQYF. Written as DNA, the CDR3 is TGTGCCAGCAGGCCGTCTAGCGGGGGATTTCGGACGCAGTATTTT.

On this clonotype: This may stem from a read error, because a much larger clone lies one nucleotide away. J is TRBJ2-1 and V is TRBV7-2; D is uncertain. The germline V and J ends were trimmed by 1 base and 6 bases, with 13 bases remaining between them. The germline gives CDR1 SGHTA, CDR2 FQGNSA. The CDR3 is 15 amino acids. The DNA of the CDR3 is TGTGCCAGCAGCTTAGGCACCCCAGCCTGCAATGAGCAGTTCTTC. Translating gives CASSLGTPACNEQFF.

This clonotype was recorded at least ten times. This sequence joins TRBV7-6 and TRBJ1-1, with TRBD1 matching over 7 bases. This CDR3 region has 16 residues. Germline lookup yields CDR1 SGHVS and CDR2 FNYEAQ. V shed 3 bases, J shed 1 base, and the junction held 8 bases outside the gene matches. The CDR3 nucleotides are TGTGCCAGCAGCTTCCCACAGGGGTACGGGAACACTGAAGCTTTCTTT. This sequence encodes CASSFPQGYGNTEAFF. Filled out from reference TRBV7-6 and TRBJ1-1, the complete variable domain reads GAGVSQSPRYKVTKRGQDVALRCDPISGHVSLYWYRQALGQGPEFLTYFNYEAQQDKSGLPNDRFSAERPEGSISTLTIQRTEQRDSAMYRCASSFPQGYGNTEAFFGQGTRLTVV.

CDR3 coding DNA: TGTGCCAGTGCCCGCCCGGGAAAGGGGAACACTGAAGCTTTCTTT. Translated: CASARPGKGNTEAFF. This chain connects TRBV12-3 or TRBV12-4 to TRBJ1-1; D gene unclear. V lost 9 bases to trimming and J lost 1 base, with 18 bases between them. The CDR3 sequence is 15 residues long.

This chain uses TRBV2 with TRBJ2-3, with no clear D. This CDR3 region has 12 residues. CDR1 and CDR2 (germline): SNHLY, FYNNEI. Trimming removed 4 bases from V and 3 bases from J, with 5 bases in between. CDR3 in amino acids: CASSVATDTQYF. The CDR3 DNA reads TGTGCCAGCAGTGTTGCAACAGATACGCAGTATTTT. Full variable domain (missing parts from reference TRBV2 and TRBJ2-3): EPEVTQTPSHQVTQMGQEVILRCVPISNHLYFYWYRQILGQKVEFLVSFYNNEISEKSEIFDDQFSVERPDGSNFTLKIRSTKLEDSAMYFCASSVATDTQYFGPGTRLTVL.

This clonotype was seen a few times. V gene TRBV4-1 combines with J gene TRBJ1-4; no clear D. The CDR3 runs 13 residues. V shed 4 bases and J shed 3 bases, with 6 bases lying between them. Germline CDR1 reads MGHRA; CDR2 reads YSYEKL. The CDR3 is CASSLRPNEKLFF. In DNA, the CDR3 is TGCGCCAGCAGCCTCAGACCTAATGAAAAACTGTTTTTT.

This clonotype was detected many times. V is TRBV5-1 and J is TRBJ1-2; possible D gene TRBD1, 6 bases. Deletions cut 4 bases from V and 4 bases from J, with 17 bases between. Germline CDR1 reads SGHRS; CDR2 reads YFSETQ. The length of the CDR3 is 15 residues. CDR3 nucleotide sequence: TGCGCCAGCAGCACGGACGGGACACCATTCTATGGCTACACCTTC. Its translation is CASSTDGTPFYGYTF.

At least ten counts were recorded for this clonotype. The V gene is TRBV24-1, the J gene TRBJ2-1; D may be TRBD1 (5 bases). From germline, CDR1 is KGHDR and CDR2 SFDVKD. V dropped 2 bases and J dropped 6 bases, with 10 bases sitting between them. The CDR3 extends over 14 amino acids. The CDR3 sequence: CATSDYTGINEQFF. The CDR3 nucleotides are TGTGCCACCAGTGATTATACAGGAATCAATGAGCAGTTCTTC.

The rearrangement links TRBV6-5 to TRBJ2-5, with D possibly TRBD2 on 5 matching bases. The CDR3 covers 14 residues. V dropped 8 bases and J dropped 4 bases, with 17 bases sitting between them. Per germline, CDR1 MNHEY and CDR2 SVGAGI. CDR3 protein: CASSRHGLGETQYF. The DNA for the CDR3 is TGTGCCAGCTCGAGACATGGACTCGGAGAGACCCAGTACTTC.